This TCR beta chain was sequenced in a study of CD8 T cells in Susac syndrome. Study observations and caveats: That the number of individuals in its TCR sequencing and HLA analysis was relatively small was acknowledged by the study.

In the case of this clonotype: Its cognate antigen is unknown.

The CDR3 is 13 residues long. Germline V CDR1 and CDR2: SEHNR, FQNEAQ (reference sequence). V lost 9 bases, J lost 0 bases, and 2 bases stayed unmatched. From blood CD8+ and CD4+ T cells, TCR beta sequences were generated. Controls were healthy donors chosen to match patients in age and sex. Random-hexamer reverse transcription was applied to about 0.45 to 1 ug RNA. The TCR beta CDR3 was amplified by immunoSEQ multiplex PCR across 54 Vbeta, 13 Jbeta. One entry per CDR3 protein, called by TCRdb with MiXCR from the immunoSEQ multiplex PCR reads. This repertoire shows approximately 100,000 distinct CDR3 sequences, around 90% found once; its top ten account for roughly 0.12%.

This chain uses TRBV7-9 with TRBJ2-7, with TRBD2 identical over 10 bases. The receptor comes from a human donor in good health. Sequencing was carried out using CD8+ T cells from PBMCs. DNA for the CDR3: TGTGCCAGTGCTAGCGGGAGCTCCTACGAGCAGTACTTC. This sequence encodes CASASGSSYEQYF.